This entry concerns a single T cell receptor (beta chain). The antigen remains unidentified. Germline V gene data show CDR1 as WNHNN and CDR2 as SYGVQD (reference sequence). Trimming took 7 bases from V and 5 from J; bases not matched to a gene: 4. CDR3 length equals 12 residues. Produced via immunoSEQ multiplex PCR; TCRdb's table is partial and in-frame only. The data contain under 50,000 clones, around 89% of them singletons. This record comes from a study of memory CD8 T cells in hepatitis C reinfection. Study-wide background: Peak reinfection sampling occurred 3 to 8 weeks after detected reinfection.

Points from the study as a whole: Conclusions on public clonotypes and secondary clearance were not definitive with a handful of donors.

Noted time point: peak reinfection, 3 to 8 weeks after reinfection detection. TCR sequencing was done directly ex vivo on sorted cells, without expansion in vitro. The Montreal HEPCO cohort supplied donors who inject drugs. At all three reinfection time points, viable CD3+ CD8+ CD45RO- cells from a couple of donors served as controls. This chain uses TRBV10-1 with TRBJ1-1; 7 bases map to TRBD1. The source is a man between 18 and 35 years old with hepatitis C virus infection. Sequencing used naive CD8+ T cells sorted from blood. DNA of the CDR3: TGCGCCAGCATCCTGGACAGGACTGAAGCTTTCTTT. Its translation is CASILDRTEAFF.